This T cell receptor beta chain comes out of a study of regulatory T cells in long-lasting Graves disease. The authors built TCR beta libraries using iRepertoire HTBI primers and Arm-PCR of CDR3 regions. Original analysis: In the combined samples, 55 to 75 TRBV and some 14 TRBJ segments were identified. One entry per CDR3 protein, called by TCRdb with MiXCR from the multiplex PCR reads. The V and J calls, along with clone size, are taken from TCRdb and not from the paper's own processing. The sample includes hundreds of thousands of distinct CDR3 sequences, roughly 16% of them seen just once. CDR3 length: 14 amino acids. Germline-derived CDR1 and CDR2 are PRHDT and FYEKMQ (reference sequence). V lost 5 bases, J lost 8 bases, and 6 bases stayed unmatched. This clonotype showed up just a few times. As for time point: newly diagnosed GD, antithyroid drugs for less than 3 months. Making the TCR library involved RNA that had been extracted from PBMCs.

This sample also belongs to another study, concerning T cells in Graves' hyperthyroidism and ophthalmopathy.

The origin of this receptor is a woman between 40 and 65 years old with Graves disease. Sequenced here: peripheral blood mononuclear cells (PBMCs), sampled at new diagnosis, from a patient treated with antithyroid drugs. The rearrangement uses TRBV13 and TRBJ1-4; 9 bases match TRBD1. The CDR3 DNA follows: TGTGCCAGCAGCCAAGGACAGGGGCCGGAAAAACTGTTTTTT. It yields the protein CASSQGQGPEKLFF.